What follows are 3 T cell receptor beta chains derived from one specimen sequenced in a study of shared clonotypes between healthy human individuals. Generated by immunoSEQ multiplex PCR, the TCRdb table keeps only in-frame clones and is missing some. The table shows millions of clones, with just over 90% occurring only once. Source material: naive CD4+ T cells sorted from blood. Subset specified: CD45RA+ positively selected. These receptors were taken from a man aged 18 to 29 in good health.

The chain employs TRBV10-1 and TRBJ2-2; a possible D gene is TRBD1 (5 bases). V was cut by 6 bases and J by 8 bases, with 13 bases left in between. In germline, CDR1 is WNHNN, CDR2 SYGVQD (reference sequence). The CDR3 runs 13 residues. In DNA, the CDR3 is TGCGCCAGCAGCTCCAGGGAAGGTGGGGAGCTGTTTTTT. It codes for CASSSREGGELFF.

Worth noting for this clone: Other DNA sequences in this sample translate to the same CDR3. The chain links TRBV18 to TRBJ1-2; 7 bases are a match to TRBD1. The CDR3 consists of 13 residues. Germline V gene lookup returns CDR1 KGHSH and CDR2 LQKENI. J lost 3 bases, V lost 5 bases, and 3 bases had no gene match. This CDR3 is CASSAGQDYGYTF. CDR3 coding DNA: TGTGCCAGCTCAGCCGGACAGGACTATGGCTACACCTTC.

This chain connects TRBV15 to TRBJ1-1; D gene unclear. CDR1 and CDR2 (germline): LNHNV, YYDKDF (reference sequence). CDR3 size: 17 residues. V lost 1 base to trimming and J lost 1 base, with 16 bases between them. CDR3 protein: CATSRGISFTGNTEAFF. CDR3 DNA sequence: TGTGCCACCAGCAGAGGGATTTCTTTTACGGGGAACACTGAAGCTTTCTTT.